Included here is one T cell receptor beta chain sequence, with context. TCRdb fed the RACE reads into MiXCR, producing one record per CDR3 protein. The sample has tens of thousands of distinct CDR3 sequences; approximately 9.3% are singletons. The sample is drawn from a study of human T cells and chemical hapten exposure. The CDR3 contains 14 residues. Germline CDR1 and CDR2: SNHLY and FYNNEI. Trimming pared 7 bases from V and 3 bases from J, leaving 14 bases between. The time point was: patch test 1, 2 weeks after DPC sensitization. Treatment indicated: therapeutic diphenylcyclopropenone sensitization with weekly scalp DPC.

This receptor was obtained from a woman aged 40 to 50 with alopecia areata. Some clones in this sample may be carry-over from other donors' samples. The specimen comprised whole blood, sampled in connection with sensitization to the hapten diphenylcyclopropenone (DPC). V and J are TRBV2 and TRBJ2-3; maybe TRBD2 (6 bases). CDR3 in DNA: TGTGCCAGCATTCGAGAGGCGGGGACAGATACGCAGTATTTT. Translating it yields CASIREAGTDTQYF. Complete variable domain (other parts from reference TRBV2 and TRBJ2-3): EPEVTQTPSHQVTQMGQEVILRCVPISNHLYFYWYRQILGQKVEFLVSFYNNEISEKSEIFDDQFSVERPDGSNFTLKIRSTKLEDSAMYFCASIREAGTDTQYFGPGTRLTVL.